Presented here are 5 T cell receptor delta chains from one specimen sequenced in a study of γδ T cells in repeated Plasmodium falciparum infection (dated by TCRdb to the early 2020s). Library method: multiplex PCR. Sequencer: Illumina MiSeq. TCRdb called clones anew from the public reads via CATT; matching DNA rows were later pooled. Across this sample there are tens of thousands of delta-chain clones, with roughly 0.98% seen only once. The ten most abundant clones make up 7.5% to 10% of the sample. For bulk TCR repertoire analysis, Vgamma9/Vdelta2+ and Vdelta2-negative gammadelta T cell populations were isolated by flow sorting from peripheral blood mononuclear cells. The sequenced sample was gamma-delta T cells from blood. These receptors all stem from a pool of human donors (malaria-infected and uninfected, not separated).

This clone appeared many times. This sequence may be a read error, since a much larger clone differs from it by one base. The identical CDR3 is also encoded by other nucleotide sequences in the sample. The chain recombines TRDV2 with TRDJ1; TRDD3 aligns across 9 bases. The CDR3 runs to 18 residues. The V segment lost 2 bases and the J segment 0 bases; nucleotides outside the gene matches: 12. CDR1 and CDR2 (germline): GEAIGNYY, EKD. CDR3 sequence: CACDKLGDDALYTDKLIF. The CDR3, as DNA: TGTGCCTGTGACAAACTGGGGGACGACGCCTTGTACACCGATAAACTCATCTTT.

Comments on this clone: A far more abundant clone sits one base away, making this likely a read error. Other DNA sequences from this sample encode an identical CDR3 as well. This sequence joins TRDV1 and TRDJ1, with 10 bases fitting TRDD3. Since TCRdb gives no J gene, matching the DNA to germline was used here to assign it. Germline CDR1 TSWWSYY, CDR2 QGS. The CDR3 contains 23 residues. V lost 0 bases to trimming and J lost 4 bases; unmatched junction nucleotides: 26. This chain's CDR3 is CALGELEYWGIYKGPPGGDKLIF. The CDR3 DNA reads TGTGCTCTTGGGGAACTTGAGTACTGGGGGATCTATAAGGGTCCCCCTGGCGGCGATAAACTCATCTTT.

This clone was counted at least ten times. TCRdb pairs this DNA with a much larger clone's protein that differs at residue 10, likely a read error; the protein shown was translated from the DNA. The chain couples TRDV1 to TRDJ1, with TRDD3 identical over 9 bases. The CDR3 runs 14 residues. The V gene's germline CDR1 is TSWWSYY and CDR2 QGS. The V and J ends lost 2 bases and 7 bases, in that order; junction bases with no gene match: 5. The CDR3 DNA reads TGTGCTCTTGGGGAAAACTGGGGGACGAGTAAACTCATCTTT. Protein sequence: CALGENWGTSKLIF.

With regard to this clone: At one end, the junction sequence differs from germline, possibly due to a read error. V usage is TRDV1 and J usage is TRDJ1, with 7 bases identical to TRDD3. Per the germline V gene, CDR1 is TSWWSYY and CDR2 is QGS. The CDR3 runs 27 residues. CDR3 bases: TGTGCTCTTGGGGAACTAGAGTGGTCGGTACTGGGGCCCAGACATACCTACAGTACAACGTACACTGATAAACTCATCTTT. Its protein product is CALGELEWSVLGPRHTYSTTYTDKLIF.

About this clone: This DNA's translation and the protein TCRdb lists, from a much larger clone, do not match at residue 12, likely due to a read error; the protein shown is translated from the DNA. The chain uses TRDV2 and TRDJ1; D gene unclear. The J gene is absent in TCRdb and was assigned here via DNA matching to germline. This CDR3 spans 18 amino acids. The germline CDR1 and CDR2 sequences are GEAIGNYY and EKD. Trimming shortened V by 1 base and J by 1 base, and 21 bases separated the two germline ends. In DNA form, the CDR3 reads TGTGCCTGTGACACTTTGCACGCGCGGAGTGAGTGCACCGATAAACTCATCTTT. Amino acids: CACDTLHARSECTDKLIF.